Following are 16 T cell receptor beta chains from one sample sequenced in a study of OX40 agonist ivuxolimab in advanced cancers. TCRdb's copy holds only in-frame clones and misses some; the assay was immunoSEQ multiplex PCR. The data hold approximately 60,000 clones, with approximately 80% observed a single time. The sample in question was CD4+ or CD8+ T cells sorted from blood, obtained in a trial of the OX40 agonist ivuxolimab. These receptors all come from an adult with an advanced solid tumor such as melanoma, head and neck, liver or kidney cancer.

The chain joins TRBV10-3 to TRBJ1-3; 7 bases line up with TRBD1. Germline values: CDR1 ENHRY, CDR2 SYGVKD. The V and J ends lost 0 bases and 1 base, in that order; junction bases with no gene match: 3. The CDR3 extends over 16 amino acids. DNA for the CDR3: TGTGCCATCAGTGAGTCAGGGACAGTTTCTGGAAACACCATATATTTT. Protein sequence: CAISESGTVSGNTIYF.

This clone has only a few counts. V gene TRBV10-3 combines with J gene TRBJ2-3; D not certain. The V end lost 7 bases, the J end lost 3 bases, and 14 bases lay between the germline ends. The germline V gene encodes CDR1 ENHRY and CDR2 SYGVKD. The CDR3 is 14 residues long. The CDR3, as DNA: TGTGCCATCAACAAGAACGTGCAAACAGATACGCAGTATTTT. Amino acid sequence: CAINKNVQTDTQYF.

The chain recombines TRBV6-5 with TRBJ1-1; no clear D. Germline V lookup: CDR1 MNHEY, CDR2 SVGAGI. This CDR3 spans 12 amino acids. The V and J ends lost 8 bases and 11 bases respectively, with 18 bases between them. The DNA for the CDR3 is TGTGCCAGCGAAATGCAAGGGTATACGGCTTTCTTT. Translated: CASEMQGYTAFF.

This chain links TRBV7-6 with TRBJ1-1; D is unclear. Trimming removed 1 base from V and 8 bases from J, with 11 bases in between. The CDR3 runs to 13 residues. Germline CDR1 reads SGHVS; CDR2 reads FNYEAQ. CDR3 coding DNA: TGTGCCAGCAGCTTAGGTTTGGGTACGGAAGCTTTCTTT. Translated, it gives CASSLGLGTEAFF.

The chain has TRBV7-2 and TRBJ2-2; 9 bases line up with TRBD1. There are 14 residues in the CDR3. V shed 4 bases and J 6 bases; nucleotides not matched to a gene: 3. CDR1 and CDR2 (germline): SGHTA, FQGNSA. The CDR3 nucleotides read TGTGCCAGCAGCTGGACAGGGGTGGCCGGGGAGCTGTTTTTT. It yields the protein CASSWTGVAGELFF.

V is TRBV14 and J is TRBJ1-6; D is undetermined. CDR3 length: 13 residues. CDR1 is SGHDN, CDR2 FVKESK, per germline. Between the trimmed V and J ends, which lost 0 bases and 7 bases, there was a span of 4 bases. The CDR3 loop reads CASSQEGNSPLHF. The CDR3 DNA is TGTGCCAGCAGCCAAGAAGGAAATTCACCCCTCCACTTT.

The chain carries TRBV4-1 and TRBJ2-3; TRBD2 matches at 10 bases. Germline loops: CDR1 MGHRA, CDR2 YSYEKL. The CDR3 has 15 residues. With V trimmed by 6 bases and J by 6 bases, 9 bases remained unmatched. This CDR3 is CASSFGEAGGDTQYF. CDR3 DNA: TGCGCCAGCAGTTTTGGGGAAGCGGGGGGGGATACGCAGTATTTT.

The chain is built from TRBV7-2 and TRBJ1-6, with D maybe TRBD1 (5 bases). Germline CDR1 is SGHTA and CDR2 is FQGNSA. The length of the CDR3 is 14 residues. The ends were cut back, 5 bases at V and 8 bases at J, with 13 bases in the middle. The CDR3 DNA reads TGTGCCAGCAGCGCCGGGACGGTTTATTCACCCCTCCACTTT. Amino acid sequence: CASSAGTVYSPLHF.

CDR3 residues: CASSDRVGGEAFF. The CDR3 bases are TGTGCCAGCAGCGACAGGGTCGGGGGAGAAGCTTTCTTT. The V gene is TRBV11-1, the J gene TRBJ1-1, with TRBD1 identical over 7 bases. Looked up from germline, CDR1 is SGHAT and CDR2 is FQDESV (reference sequence). Unmatched junction bases numbered 8, after V lost 5 bases and J lost 8 bases. The CDR3 loop spans 13 amino acids.

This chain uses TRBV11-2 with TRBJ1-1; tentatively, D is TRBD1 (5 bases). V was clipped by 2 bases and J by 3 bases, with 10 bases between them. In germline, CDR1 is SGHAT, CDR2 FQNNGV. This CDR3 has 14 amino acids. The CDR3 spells CASSLTTGYTEAFF. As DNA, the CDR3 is TGTGCCAGCAGCTTAACCACAGGCTACACTGAAGCTTTCTTT.

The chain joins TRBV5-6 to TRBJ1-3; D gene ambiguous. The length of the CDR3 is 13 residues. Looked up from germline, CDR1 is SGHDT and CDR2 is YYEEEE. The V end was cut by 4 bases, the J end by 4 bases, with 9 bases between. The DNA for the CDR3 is TGTGCCAGCAGCGTTGGGATGGGAAACACCATATATTTT. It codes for CASSVGMGNTIYF. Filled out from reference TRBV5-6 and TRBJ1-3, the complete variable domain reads DAGVTQSPTHLIKTRGQQVTLRCSPKSGHDTVSWYQQALGQGPQFIFQYYEEEERQRGNFPDRFSGHQFPNYSSELNVNALLLGDSALYLCASSVGMGNTIYFGEGSWLTVV.

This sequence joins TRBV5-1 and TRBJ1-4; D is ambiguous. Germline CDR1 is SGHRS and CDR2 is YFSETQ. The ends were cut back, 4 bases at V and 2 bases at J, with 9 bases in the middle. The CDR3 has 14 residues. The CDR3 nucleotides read TGCGCCAGCAGCCCTAGGCGGACTAATGAAAAACTGTTTTTT. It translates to CASSPRRTNEKLFF.

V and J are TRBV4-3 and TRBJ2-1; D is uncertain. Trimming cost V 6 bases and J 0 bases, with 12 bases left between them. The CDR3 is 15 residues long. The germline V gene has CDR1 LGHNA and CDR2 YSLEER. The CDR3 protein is CASRGTPSSYNEQFF. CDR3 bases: TGCGCCAGCAGGGGAACACCGAGCTCCTACAATGAGCAGTTCTTC.

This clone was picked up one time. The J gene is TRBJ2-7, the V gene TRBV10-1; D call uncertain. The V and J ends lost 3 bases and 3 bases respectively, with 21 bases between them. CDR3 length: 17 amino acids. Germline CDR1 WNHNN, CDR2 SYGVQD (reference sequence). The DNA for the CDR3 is TGCGCCAGCAGTGACCTTTCCCCGGAGCACCAAGTCTACGAGCAGTACTTC. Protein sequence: CASSDLSPEHQVYEQYF.

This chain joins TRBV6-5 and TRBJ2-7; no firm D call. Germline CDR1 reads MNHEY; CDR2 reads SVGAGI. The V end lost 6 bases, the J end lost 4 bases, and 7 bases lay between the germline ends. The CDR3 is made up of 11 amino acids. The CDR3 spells CASRTLYEQYF. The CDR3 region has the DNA TGTGCCAGCAGGACGTTATACGAGCAGTACTTC.

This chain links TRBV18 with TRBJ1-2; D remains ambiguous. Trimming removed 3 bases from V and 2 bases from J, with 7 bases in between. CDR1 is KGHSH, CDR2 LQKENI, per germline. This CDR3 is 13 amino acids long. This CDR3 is CASSPSENYGYTF. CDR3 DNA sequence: TGTGCCAGCTCACCGTCAGAAAACTATGGCTACACCTTC.